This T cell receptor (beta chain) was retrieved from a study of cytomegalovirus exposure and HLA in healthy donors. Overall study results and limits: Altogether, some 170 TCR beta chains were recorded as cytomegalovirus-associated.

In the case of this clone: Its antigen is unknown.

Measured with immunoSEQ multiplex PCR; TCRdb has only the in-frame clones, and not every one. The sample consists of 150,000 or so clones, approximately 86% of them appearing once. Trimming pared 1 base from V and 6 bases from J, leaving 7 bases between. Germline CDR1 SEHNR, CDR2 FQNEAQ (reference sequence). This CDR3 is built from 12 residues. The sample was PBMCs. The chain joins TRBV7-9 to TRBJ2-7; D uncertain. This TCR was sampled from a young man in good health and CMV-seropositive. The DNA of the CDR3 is TGTGCCAGCAGCTTAGGGCCCCTCGAGCAGTACTTC. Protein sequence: CASSLGPLEQYF.